This is a list of T cell receptor beta chains from one sample in a study of STAT3 mutations in large granular lymphocyte leukemia. The data were produced by immunoSEQ multiplex PCR, yet TCRdb's version contains in-frame clones alone and is incomplete. In the table there are 4,000 to 5,500 clones, around 53% of which are singletons. The specimen sequenced was peripheral blood mononuclear cells. The receptor set was obtained from a male patient aged 45 to 59 with T-cell large granular lymphocyte leukemia. Some clones in this sample may be carry-over from other donors' samples. Both conserved end residues are part of each CDR3. The D gene is left open where the match is weak. Only part of the rows carry a size: once, few, many, or a class if the clone is expanded.

size	length	V	J	D	DNA	CDR3
few	12	TRBV7-9	TRBJ2-7	NA	TGTGCCAGCAGCATGACAAGATACGAGCAGTACTTC	CASSMTRYEQYF
NA	13	TRBV30	TRBJ2-3	NA	TGTGCCTGGAGTGCATATAGCACAGATACGCAGTATTTT	CAWSAYSTDTQYF
NA	14	TRBV5-1	TRBJ2-1	TRBD2	TGCGCCAGCAGCCCACGGACTAGCAAAGATGAGCAGTTCTTC	CASSPRTSKDEQFF
NA	14	TRBV18	TRBJ2-7	NA	TGTGCCAGCTCACCGGTGACAGGGAGGTCCGAGCAGTACTTC	CASSPVTGRSEQYF
few	17	TRBV9	TRBJ2-6	NA	TGTGCCAGCAGCGCTAGGAGAGGTGTCTCTGGGGCCAACGTCCTGACTTTC	CASSARRGVSGANVLTF
few	15	TRBV18	TRBJ1-3	TRBD1	TGTGCCAGCTCACCCGACAGGGGGCCCGGAAACACCATATATTTT	CASSPDRGPGNTIYF
NA	14	TRBV7-2	TRBJ2-7	NA	TGTGCCAGCAGCTTAGGGCACCTTGAGGGGGAGCAGTACTTC	CASSLGHLEGEQYF
NA	12	TRBV5-6	TRBJ2-7	NA	TGTGCCAGCAGCCAAGGGGGCTACGAGCAGTACTTC	CASSQGGYEQYF
NA	16	TRBV30	TRBJ2-3	NA	TGTGCCTGGAGTGTAGGGCGGGGTGAGGGCACAGATACGCAGTATTTT	CAWSVGRGEGTDTQYF
NA	15	TRBV18	TRBJ1-2	TRBD1	TGTGCCAGCTCACTAACCGGGACAGGGCCGAAAGGCTACACCTTC	CASSLTGTGPKGYTF
NA	12	TRBV25-1	TRBJ2-4	NA	TGTGCCAGCAGTGGTACGTGGAACATTCAGTACTTC	CASSGTWNIQYF
NA	11	TRBV30	TRBJ2-1	NA	TGTGCCTGGAGCCTCGGGGATGAGCAGTTCTTC	CAWSLGDEQFF
few	14	TRBV7-9	TRBJ2-5	TRBD1	TGTGCCAGCAGCCCCGGACAGGGCCAAGAGACCCAGTACTTC	CASSPGQGQETQYF
NA	14	TRBV7-3	TRBJ1-2	NA	TGTGCCAGCAGCTTAAACGGCCTGACGGATGGCTACACCTTC	CASSLNGLTDGYTF
few	17	TRBV28	TRBJ1-5	TRBD1	TGTGCCAGCAGCTTTCTTCCCGGGACAGGGTATGAGCAGCCCCAGCATTTT	CASSFLPGTGYEQPQHF
NA	12	TRBV13	TRBJ2-7	NA	TGTGCCAGCAGCTTAGCCGGGAACGAGCAGTACTTC	CASSLAGNEQYF
NA	13	TRBV29-1	TRBJ2-1	TRBD1	TGCAGCGTTCGTCAGGGGGCTATTTATGAGCAGTTCTTC	CSVRQGAIYEQFF
NA	13	TRBV6-5	TRBJ1-5	NA	TGTGCCAGCAGTTACGGGCCAAATCAGCCCCAGCATTTT	CASSYGPNQPQHF
few	16	TRBV18	TRBJ2-7	NA	TGTGCCAGCTCACCACGTCCCAGCTATAACTCCTACGAGCAGTACTTC	CASSPRPSYNSYEQYF
NA	14	TRBV5-1	TRBJ1-5	NA	TGCGCCAGCAGCCTCTCGGGTAGCAATCAGCCCCAGCATTTT	CASSLSGSNQPQHF
once	13	TRBV30	TRBJ1-4	NA	TGTGCCTGGACCCCCCACCTGAATGAAAAACTGTTTTTT	CAWTPHLNEKLFF
few	11	TRBV20-1	TRBJ2-1	NA	TGCAGTGCCTATTTGAACAATGAGCAGTTCTTC	CSAYLNNEQFF
few	13	TRBV6-5	TRBJ2-7	TRBD1	TGTGCCAGCAGTTACGGACAGGGTAGCGAGCAGTACTTC	CASSYGQGSEQYF
NA	14	TRBV27	TRBJ2-7	NA	TGTGCCAGCAGTCTTCGGACTACCGACTACGAGCAGTACTTC	CASSLRTTDYEQYF
few	16	TRBV7-9	TRBJ2-1	TRBD1	TGTGCCAGCAGCTTAGGGGACAGGGGGCCCTACAATGAGCAGTTCTTC	CASSLGDRGPYNEQFF
medium-sized	12	TRBV7-9	TRBJ2-7	NA	TGTGCCAGCAGCCCTATTCGCCACGAGCAGTACTTC	CASSPIRHEQYF
medium-sized	13	TRBV29-1	TRBJ1-3	NA	TGCAGCGTTGTCCCACTCTCTGGAAACACCATATATTTT	CSVVPLSGNTIYF
NA	11	TRBV29-1	TRBJ1-2	TRBD1	TGCAGCGTACAGGGGGCGAGGGGCTACACCTTC	CSVQGARGYTF
few	12	TRBV7-2	TRBJ1-2	NA	TGTGCCAGCAGCTTAATTAACTATGGCTACACCTTC	CASSLINYGYTF
few	13	TRBV5-1	TRBJ2-7	TRBD1	TGCGCCAGCAGGGGGACAGGGGGCTACGAGCAGTACTTC	CASRGTGGYEQYF
NA	13	TRBV7-3	TRBJ2-7	NA	TGTGCCAGCAGCTTCGGCAGCCTGGGCGAGCAGTACTTC	CASSFGSLGEQYF
NA	13	TRBV29-1	TRBJ2-7	TRBD2	TGCAGCGTTTTAACTAGCGGGAGGAACGAGCAGTACTTC	CSVLTSGRNEQYF
few	14	TRBV27	TRBJ2-4	TRBD2	TGTGCCAGCCGACCCGGGAGGCGGGAGGGCGTTCAGTACTTC	CASRPGRREGVQYF
NA	11	TRBV5-1	TRBJ2-7	NA	TGCGCCAGCAGCTGGGGCTACGAGCAGTACTTC	CASSWGYEQYF
once	16	TRBV30	TRBJ1-5	NA	TGTGCCTGGAGTGACGCTCCGGGACACAGCAATCAGCCCCAGCATTTT	CAWSDAPGHSNQPQHF
NA	14	TRBV2	TRBJ2-5	TRBD1	TGTGCCAGCAGGGACAGGGCAACAGGGGAGACCCAGTACTTC	CASRDRATGETQYF
NA	12	TRBV7-9	TRBJ2-1	NA	TGTGCCAGCAACCCGGGGTGGAATGAGCAGTTCTTC	CASNPGWNEQFF
once	16	TRBV6-5	TRBJ2-1	TRBD1	TGTGCCAGCAGTTGGGGACAGGGAGCTCCCTACAATGAGCAGTTCTTC	CASSWGQGAPYNEQFF
NA	14	TRBV19	TRBJ2-1	TRBD2	TGTGCCAGCACCCCAGGCCCTAGCGGGTATGAGCAGTTCTTC	CASTPGPSGYEQFF
medium-sized	13	TRBV6-5	TRBJ2-3	NA	TGTGCCAGTAAGGCTAGCGGCACAGATACGCAGTATTTT	CASKASGTDTQYF